This T cell receptor beta chain was sequenced in a study of blood T cell repertoires in COVID-19. As for the study in general: The United States, Italy and Spain supplied acute and convalescent COVID-19 samples. PBMCs, B-cell-depleted T cells, or T cells provided the cDNA or gDNA that made up the material.

In the original processing: Amplification of reference gene primers was used by the study to estimate nucleated cell counts. The repertoire was sequenced with immunoSEQ multiplex PCR; TCRdb's copy has only in-frame clones and lacks some. That table gives V, J and clone size, and the DNA gave D and trimming. The sample records approximately 69,000 clones, 73% being singletons. The sequence was collected from a man aged 55 to 70 with acute or convalescent COVID-19. The sample consisted of peripheral blood.

The CDR3 DNA follows: TGCGCCAGCAGCGGGGGACTAGCCTACAATGAGCAGTTCTTC. It encodes CASSGGLAYNEQFF. The chain combines TRBV5-1 with TRBJ2-1; 8 bases match TRBD2. V trimming: 4 bases; J trimming: 2 bases; junction bases outside the gene matches: 2. CDR3 length: 14 amino acids. CDR1 is SGHRS and CDR2 is YFSETQ in the germline V gene.